The clone carrying this TCR beta chain occurred once. Its cognate antigen is unknown. This may be a read error: a much more frequent sequence differs by one nucleotide. The sample belongs to a study of glioma-infiltrating T cells. Study-wide results and caveats: Non-neoplastic patients had below-expected tissue-blood divergence, while all gliomas exceeded expectation. Tissue and blood shared very few CDR3 sequences.

Per the germline V gene, CDR1 is SQVTM and CDR2 is ANQGSEA. The V gene lost 8 bases and the J gene lost 1 base, with 11 bases spanning the gap. This CDR3 is built from 12 residues. Using RNA template, CDR3s of TCR alpha and beta were amplified with iRepertoire arm-PCR. Tissue mRNA or PBMC total RNA, about 85-400 ng, went into one-step reverse transcription and amplification. Each CDR3 protein gets one entry after TCRdb re-called the multiplex PCR reads with MiXCR. The sample yields about 110,000 distinct CDR3 sequences, 25% seen once. Specimen: glioma tissue, nonneoplastic brain tissue, or PBMCs (not recorded which). This TCR came from a human donor with low-grade glioma or glioblastoma, undergoing nonglioma brain surgery, or in good health (not recorded which). The V and J genes are TRBV29-1 and TRBJ1-1; no clear D. CDR3 sequence (DNA): TGCAGCTTCGCATGGTGGAACACTGAAGCTTTCTTT. Translation: CSFAWWNTEAFF.